A single sample gave rise to the 27 T cell receptor beta chains below, sequenced in a study of vaccination effects on CD4 cells after COVID-19. This table comes from immunoSEQ multiplex PCR, and its TCRdb copy is limited to in-frame clones, with some not included. The table has roughly 35,000 clones, roughly 75% seen once; the top ten hold under 8.5%. Following culture for under 12 days, CD4+ T cells were isolated. The person's infection with SARS-CoV-2, confirmed by PCR, took place between March and December 2020. Participants completed two doses of the BNT162b2 or mRNA-1273 vaccine. Antigens for these TCRs are unknown. The sample here was CD4+ T cells from PBMCs cultured without peptide, taken after COVID-19 vaccination. Every receptor here comes from a human donor who had a prior SARS-CoV-2 infection.

CDR3 bases: TGTGCCAGCAGCCAAGAAAAGCGGGAGGAAGGGGAGCTGTTTTTT. Translating it yields CASSQEKREEGELFF. The chain has TRBV4-2 and TRBJ2-2, with TRBD2 matching over 9 bases. J was trimmed by 8 bases and V by 0 bases; bases with no gene match: 4. The CDR3 loop spans 15 amino acids. The germline V gene encodes CDR1 LGHNA and CDR2 YNFKEQ.

This chain connects TRBV3-1 (or the pseudogene TRBV3-2) to TRBJ2-3; D is uncertain. This CDR3 is 12 amino acids long. Per the germline V gene, CDR1 is LGHDT and CDR2 is YNNKEL (reference sequence). V lost 3 bases and J lost 3, with 4 bases in between. In nucleotides, the CDR3 is TGTGCCAGCAGCCACGGTACAGATACGCAGTATTTT. Amino acids: CASSHGTDTQYF.

This clone appeared a few times. V gene TRBV7-9 combines with J gene TRBJ1-1, with a tentative D call TRBD1 (5 bases). This CDR3 spans 13 amino acids. Trimming took 7 bases from V and 6 from J, leaving 15 bases between them. Germline CDR1 and CDR2: SEHNR and FQNEAQ (reference sequence). CDR3 amino acids: CASTLTGDAEAFF. CDR3 nucleotide sequence: TGTGCCAGCACCCTGACCGGGGACGCTGAAGCTTTCTTT.

The V gene is TRBV4-2, the J gene TRBJ2-7; no reliable D call. Trimming shortened V by 0 bases and J by 2 bases, and 11 bases separated the two germline ends. The germline gives CDR1 LGHNA, CDR2 YNFKEQ. The CDR3 is 15 residues long. The CDR3 loop is CASSQDRGRTYEQYF. DNA for the CDR3: TGTGCCAGCAGCCAAGATAGAGGACGGACCTACGAGCAGTACTTC.

This chain joins TRBV13 and TRBJ1-1; D call uncertain. The CDR3 loop spans 15 amino acids. With 2 bases removed from V and 3 bases from J, the gap between germline ends came to 13 bases. Germline V gene sequence: CDR1 PRHDT, CDR2 FYEKMQ (reference sequence). In DNA form, the CDR3 reads TGTGCCAGCAGCTTACGTGGAGCCGGGGACACTGAAGCTTTCTTT. Amino acid sequence: CASSLRGAGDTEAFF.

This clone was observed a few times. The rearrangement links TRBV6-5 to TRBJ2-1; tentatively, D is TRBD2 (6 bases). The CDR3 totals 14 residues. V lost 7 bases and J lost 4, with 14 bases in between. Germline V gene data show CDR1 as MNHEY and CDR2 as SVGAGI. CDR3 bases: TGTGCCAGCACCCGGGACTTACCATACAATGAGCAGTTCTTC. Its translation is CASTRDLPYNEQFF.

This clone was seen only once. The chain recombines TRBV18 with TRBJ1-2; 11 nucleotides match TRBD1. There are 16 residues in the CDR3. Germline lookup yields CDR1 KGHSH and CDR2 LQKENI. V dropped 0 bases and J dropped 7; count of bases not matched to a gene: 7. Here the CDR3 DNA reads TGTGCCAGCTCACCACCATGGACAGGGGGCTTTAGTGGCTACACCTTC. Translating it yields CASSPPWTGGFSGYTF. Full variable domain (missing parts from reference TRBV18 and TRBJ1-2): NAGVMQNPRHLVRRRGQEARLRCSPMKGHSHVYWYRQLPEEGLKFMVYLQKENIIDESGMPKERFSAEFPKEGPSILRIQQVVRGDSAAYFCASSPPWTGGFSGYTFGSGTRLTVV.

The rearrangement uses TRBV19 and TRBJ1-5; possibly TRBD1 for D (6 bases). Germline assignment: CDR1 LNHDA and CDR2 SQIVND (reference sequence). Deletions cut 5 bases from V and 4 bases from J, with 21 bases between. CDR3 length: 17 residues. CDR3 nucleotide sequence: TGTGCCAGTAGTGCCCCCCCAAACAGGGACGGTAATCAGCCCCAGCATTTT. Its translation: CASSAPPNRDGNQPQHF.

The chain has TRBV7-8 and TRBJ2-2, with D uncertain. V shed 5 bases and J shed 3 bases, with 16 bases lying between them. Germline CDR1 and CDR2: SGHVS and FQNEAQ. This CDR3 is 16 amino acids long. The CDR3 loop is CASSTHTPFDTGELFF. The CDR3 DNA reads as TGTGCCAGCAGCACCCACACACCATTCGACACCGGGGAGCTGTTTTTT.

The rearrangement joins TRBV6-5 to TRBJ1-5; 7 nucleotides line up with TRBD1. The CDR3 runs to 14 residues. CDR1 and CDR2 (germline): MNHEY, SVGAGI. J gave up 6 bases and V 6 bases, and 8 bases lay outside the gene matches. As DNA, the CDR3 is TGTGCCAGCAGCCCCACAGGGGTGAGTCAGCCCCAGCATTTT. Protein product: CASSPTGVSQPQHF.

The chain combines TRBV24-1 with TRBJ2-1, with TRBD2 matching 13 bases. The J segment lost 7 bases and the V segment lost 9 bases, leaving 14 bases of the junction unmatched. Germline CDR1 KGHDR, CDR2 SFDVKD. This CDR3 has 17 amino acids. The CDR3 region is CATSGLSTSGRGNEQFF. The CDR3 DNA reads as TGTGCCACCTCCGGACTCTCCACTAGCGGGAGGGGGAATGAGCAGTTCTTC.

This chain connects TRBV12-3 or TRBV12-4 to TRBJ2-2; D is ambiguous. CDR3 length: 12 residues. Trimming removed 3 bases at V and 5 bases at J, with 4 bases between. The CDR3, as DNA: TGTGCCAGCAGTTTTTTGACCGGGGAGCTGTTTTTT. Protein sequence: CASSFLTGELFF.

The CDR3 sequence: CASSEAPRTEGNTIYF. CDR3 DNA sequence: TGTGCCAGCAGTGAAGCCCCCCGGACGGAGGGAAACACCATATATTTT. The rearrangement joins TRBV6-1 to TRBJ1-3; D is uncertain. Germline CDR1 reads MNHNS; CDR2 reads SASEGT. The V end lost 0 bases, the J end lost 4 bases, and 13 bases lay between the germline ends. The CDR3 consists of 16 residues.

V is TRBV5-1 and J is TRBJ2-3, with D uncertain. This CDR3 has 14 amino acids. Germline CDR1 SGHRS, CDR2 YFSETQ. The ends were cut back, 1 base at V and 0 bases at J, with 6 bases in the middle. The CDR3 here is CASSLYVSTDTQYF. DNA for the CDR3: TGCGCCAGCAGCTTGTACGTTAGCACAGATACGCAGTATTTT.

The CDR3 sequence is CASSPQSLNTIYF. CDR3 bases: TGTGCCAGCTCACCACAGTCGCTAAACACCATATATTTT. This chain joins TRBV18 and TRBJ1-3; D is undetermined. This CDR3 has 13 residues. V lost 1 base and J lost 6, with 7 bases in between. CDR1 is KGHSH, CDR2 LQKENI, per germline.

The chain is built from TRBV5-6 and TRBJ1-2; possible D gene TRBD1, 5 bases. The CDR3 covers 19 residues. Looked up from germline, CDR1 is SGHDT and CDR2 is YYEEEE. Trimming stripped 5 bases from V and 0 bases from J, with 26 bases between. The DNA of the CDR3 is TGTGCCAGCAGGACAATTCGGTCTGCAGGGAATAGAGCTAACTATGGCTACACCTTC. The encoded protein is CASRTIRSAGNRANYGYTF.

V is TRBV9 and J is TRBJ2-1; D possibly corresponds to TRBD1 (7 bases). Germline V lookup: CDR1 SGDLS, CDR2 YYNGEE. Deletions cut 4 bases from V and 5 bases from J, with 19 bases between. This CDR3 is 16 amino acids long. The CDR3 coding sequence is TGTGCCAGCAGCCCACGCGGGGACAGCTCTCACAATGAGCAGTTCTTC. It yields the protein CASSPRGDSSHNEQFF.

There are a few counts of this clone. The chain has TRBV28 and TRBJ2-1; a weak D match, TRBD1 (6 bases). The CDR3 sequence is 15 residues long. V was cut by 5 bases and J by 4 bases, with 15 bases left in between. Germline V gene sequence: CDR1 MDHEN, CDR2 SYDVKM. CDR3 DNA: TGTGCCAGCAGTACCGCCTCCACAGGGTACAATGAGCAGTTCTTC. Its translation: CASSTASTGYNEQFF.

In DNA, the CDR3 is TGTGCCAGCAGTTACGGACTAGTCTACGAGCAGTACTTC. It encodes CASSYGLVYEQYF. The chain combines TRBV6-5 with TRBJ2-7; 7 nucleotides align to TRBD2. Germline-derived CDR1 and CDR2 are MNHEY and SVGAGI. V lost 2 bases and J lost 3; bases outside the gene matches: 1. The CDR3 sequence is 13 residues long.

The chain uses TRBV7-3 and TRBJ2-7; 7 nucleotides agree with TRBD1. Losses at the gene ends were 2 bases for V and 4 bases for J; bases not matched to a gene: 14. This CDR3 has 17 amino acids. Germline CDR1 reads SGHTA; CDR2 reads FQGTGA. CDR3 loop: CASSLPTGDPFSYEQYF. CDR3 sequence (DNA): TGTGCCAGCAGCTTACCTACAGGGGACCCTTTTTCATACGAGCAGTACTTC.

The chain links TRBV7-2 to TRBJ2-3; D not resolved. Deletions cut 2 bases from V and 2 bases from J, with 11 bases between. CDR1 and CDR2 from the germline V gene are SGHTA and FQGNSA. The CDR3 covers 15 residues. As DNA, the CDR3 is TGTGCCAGCAGCTTAAACGCCGGAAACACAGATACGCAGTATTTT. Translating gives CASSLNAGNTDTQYF.

This clone appeared a few times. V and J are TRBV11-3 and TRBJ2-2; TRBD1 agrees at 8 bases. Germline V gives CDR1 SGHNT, CDR2 YENEEA. Trimming at V came to 1 base and at J to 5 bases, leaving 12 bases not matched to a gene. This CDR3 comprises 18 residues. The CDR3 region has the DNA TGTGCCAGCAGCTTAGGCAGGGGGCGAGCCCCAAGGACCGGGGAGCTGTTTTTT. It yields the protein CASSLGRGRAPRTGELFF.

V and J are TRBV7-2 and TRBJ2-5; weak D call: TRBD1 (5 bases). The ends were cut back, 0 bases at V and 5 bases at J, with 10 bases in the middle. The CDR3 runs to 14 residues. The germline gives CDR1 SGHTA, CDR2 FQGNSA. This CDR3 reads CASSLAGAGETQYF. Here the CDR3 DNA reads TGTGCCAGCAGCTTAGCTGGGGCCGGGGAGACCCAGTACTTC.

The chain employs TRBV7-8 and TRBJ1-5; a weak D match, TRBD1 (6 bases). The V end lost 3 bases, the J end lost 2 bases, and 11 bases lay between the germline ends. CDR1 and CDR2 from the germline V gene are SGHVS and FQNEAQ. This CDR3 is 15 amino acids long. CDR3 DNA: TGTGCCAGCAGCTTTGGCAGGGGCGGCAATCAGCCCCAGCATTTT. Translating gives CASSFGRGGNQPQHF.

This chain uses TRBV5-1 with TRBJ2-7; D ambiguous. V was clipped by 0 bases and J by 2 bases, with 6 bases between them. Germline values: CDR1 SGHRS, CDR2 YFSETQ. The CDR3 runs 13 residues. DNA for the CDR3: TGCGCCAGCAGCTTGGCCGCGACCTACGAGCAGTACTTC. Its protein is CASSLAATYEQYF.

This chain links TRBV5-1 with TRBJ2-1; 8 bases are shared with TRBD1. CDR3 length: 15 amino acids. J was trimmed by 5 bases and V by 2 bases; bases with no gene match: 6. Germline lookup yields CDR1 SGHRS and CDR2 YFSETQ. The DNA of the CDR3 is TGCGCCAGCAGCTTCACGGACAGGGAGAACAATGAGCAGTTCTTC. Translation: CASSFTDRENNEQFF.

This chain uses TRBV5-5 with TRBJ1-1, with unresolved D. The CDR3 sequence is 13 residues long. Germline loops: CDR1 SGHKS, CDR2 YYEKEE (reference sequence). The ends were cut back, 2 bases at V and 2 bases at J, with 7 bases in the middle. This CDR3 reads CASSLQPNTEAFF. The CDR3 DNA reads as TGTGCCAGCAGCTTACAGCCAAACACTGAAGCTTTCTTT.